The clone carrying this TCR beta chain appeared once. Its antigen remains unknown. One end of the junction is discordant with germline, which a read error may explain. This entry belongs to a study of tumor-infiltrating lymphocytes in primary liver carcinoma. The wider study: Ages ranged from 30 to 69, with HCC or mixed HCC-cholangiocarcinoma.

A primer in the constant region served to generate TCR beta cDNA from approximately 500 ng of total RNA. For TCR beta, libraries were produced by three nested multiplex PCR rounds using slightly modified ARM-PCR. Researchers ran the first two PCR rounds for 9 to 10 cycles each with TRBV1-TRBV30 forward primers and a C-beta reverse primer. TCRdb independently ran MiXCR on the multiplex PCR reads; one entry per CDR3 protein. Of just over 300,000 distinct CDR3 sequences in the sample, approximately 54% were seen once. The CDR3 length is 15 residues. Germline V gives CDR1 SGHAT, CDR2 FQNNGV. Overall study findings and caveats: Reduced overlap was seen in tumor-adjacent and tumor-blood pairs versus tumor region pairs.

Extraction also yielded germline DNA, while blood RNA was obtained from unsorted whole blood. At sampling, these chronic HBV carriers had received no treatment. Sampling before surgery obtained around 4.4 milliliters of peripheral blood. The sample was peripheral blood. The sequence derives from a woman in her twenties or thirties with primary liver carcinoma and hepatitis B virus infection. The rearrangement uses TRBV11-2 and TRBJ2-1; D is uncertain. CDR3 coding DNA: TGTGCCAGCGGCTTAGACTGGGTCTCCTACAATGAGCAGTTCTTC. Its translation: CASGLDWVSYNEQFF.